A single TCR beta chain is shown here with its context. This record belongs to a study of blood T cell repertoires in COVID-19. Per the original data handling: Estimation of nucleated cell counts relied on the amplification of reference gene primers. Libraries were prepared by immunoSEQ multiplex PCR; TCRdb keeps only in-frame clonotypes and omits some of them. V and J calls and clone size are copied from that table; D and trimming were computed from the DNA. Of roughly 220,000 clones listed, about 90% are singletons. Categorization into cohorts depended on clinical history that participants reported. CDR1 SGHRS and CDR2 YFSETQ come from the germline V gene. This CDR3 region has 16 residues. With 5 bases clipped from V and 0 bases from J, the junction kept 8 bases outside the gene matches.

This TCR came from a woman aged 50 to 60 with acute COVID-19. Sequenced: PBMCs or T cells enriched from blood (not recorded which). This chain links TRBV5-1 with TRBJ1-5, with 7 bases fitting TRBD1. In nucleotides, the CDR3 is TGCGCCAGCAGAGCAGGAGACAGGGATAGCAATCAGCCCCAGCATTTT. Amino acids: CASRAGDRDSNQPQHF.